A selection of T cell receptor beta chains follows, all from one sample in a study of OX40 agonist ivuxolimab in advanced cancers. Sequenced by immunoSEQ multiplex PCR; TCRdb stores in-frame clones only, minus some. The sample has 100,000 to 150,000 clones; 85% to 95% are singletons. This specimen consisted of CD4+ or CD8+ T cells sorted from blood, obtained in a trial of the OX40 agonist ivuxolimab. The origin of the receptors is an adult with an advanced solid tumor such as melanoma, head and neck, liver or kidney cancer. Each CDR3 is given with its conserved first and last residue. D genes are given only for firm matches. The listing skips clone size in some rows; elsewhere it reads once, few, many or a size class.

>TRBD2|TRBJ2-1|TRBV9|16|.
TGTGCCAGCAGCGTAGACAGGCTAGCGGGAAGGTATGAGCAGTTCTTC
CASSVDRLAGRYEQFF
>.|TRBJ2-5|TRBV7-8|12|.
TGTGCCAGCAGCGCAGAGGGGCTGACCCAGTACTTC
CASSAEGLTQYF
>TRBD1|TRBJ1-5|TRBV28|14|.
TGTGCCAGCAGTTTAGGACAGGGTTGGCAGCCCCAGCATTTT
CASSLGQGWQPQHF
>.|TRBJ2-7|TRBV6-1|14|.
TGTGCCAGCAGTCGGGGCTTTGGATACTACGAGCAGTACTTC
CASSRGFGYYEQYF
>.|TRBJ2-5|TRBV19|13|.
TGTGCCAGTAAGGAGGCTTACCAAGAGACCCAGTACTTC
CASKEAYQETQYF
>.|TRBJ2-2|TRBV15|16|.
TGTGCCACCAGCAGAAGTGGGACATGGAACACCGGGGAGCTGTTTTTT
CATSRSGTWNTGELFF
>TRBD1|TRBJ1-5|TRBV18|16|.
TGTGCCAGCTCACCCACGGGGACAGGGGGAGGTCAGCCCCAGCATTTT
CASSPTGTGGGQPQHF
>.|TRBJ2-1|TRBV15|13|.
TGTGCCACCAGCACCCAGCCGCACAATGAGCAGTTCTTC
CATSTQPHNEQFF
>.|TRBJ1-6|TRBV6-5|16|.
TGTGCCAGCAGTTATAGTCTCCTAGGGAGGGATTCACCCCTCCACTTT
CASSYSLLGRDSPLHF
>.|TRBJ2-2|TRBV30|15|.
TGTGCCTGGAGCGGACCTGGTGCCAGCGCCGGGGAGCTGTTTTTT
CAWSGPGASAGELFF
>TRBD2|TRBJ2-7|TRBV4-1|18|.
TGCGCCAGCAGCCCCCGGACTAGCGGGAGGGTCACAACCTACGAGCAGTACTTC
CASSPRTSGRVTTYEQYF
>.|TRBJ2-1|TRBV7-3|13|.
TGTGCCAGCAGCTTAACCCGTAACAATGAGCAGTTCTTC
CASSLTRNNEQFF
>TRBD1|TRBJ2-7|TRBV18|14|.
TGTGCCAGCTCACCAGGGGCAGGGGGTTTTGAGCAGTACTTC
CASSPGAGGFEQYF
>TRBD1|TRBJ1-6|TRBV19|18|.
TGTGCCAGTAGTATTTATCCACGAGATCGACAGGGGAGATCACCCCTCCACTTT
CASSIYPRDRQGRSPLHF
>.|TRBJ2-5|TRBV14|16|.
TGTGCCAGCAGCCAAGTCCCCTTGGGGGTTTTCGGGACCCAGTACTTC
CASSQVPLGVFGTQYF
>.|TRBJ2-7|TRBV18|16|few
TGTGCCAGCTCACCACCGCCCTCTCTGGGCTCCTACGAGCAGTACTTC
CASSPPPSLGSYEQYF
>TRBD2|TRBJ2-6|TRBV9|18|.
TGTGCCAGCAGCCCTAGCGGGGGAATGGCCTCTGGGGCCAACGTCCTGACTTTC
CASSPSGGMASGANVLTF
>.|TRBJ1-1|TRBV28|12|.
TGTGCCAGCAGCAAACCTTACACTGAAGCTTTCTTT
CASSKPYTEAFF
>TRBD2|TRBJ2-1|TRBV6-1|17|.
TGTGCCAGCAGTGATCCCTTCCTAGCGGGAGCCTACAATGAGCAGTTCTTC
CASSDPFLAGAYNEQFF
>.|TRBJ1-1|TRBV2|14|.
TGTGCCAGCAGGCCTCTAACAAGGAACACTGAAGCTTTCTTT
CASRPLTRNTEAFF
>TRBD1|TRBJ1-6|TRBV10-3|18|.
TGTGCCATCAGTGATCCGGGGACAGGAAGTTCCTATAATTCACCCCTCCACTTT
CAISDPGTGSSYNSPLHF
>TRBD2|TRBJ2-3|TRBV11-3|13|few
TGTGCCAGCAGCCCAGGGAGCGGGGGTACGCAGTATTTT
CASSPGSGGTQYF
>TRBD1|TRBJ2-1|TRBV5-8|17|.
TGTGCCAGCAGCTTGGTGCCGGGACAGTTCTCCTACAATGAGCAGTTCTTC
CASSLVPGQFSYNEQFF
>.|TRBJ2-7|TRBV28|12|.
TGTGCCAGCAGCCAAAGTGGGTCGACGCAGTACTTC
CASSQSGSTQYF